This TCR beta chain was profiled in a study of cytomegalovirus exposure and HLA in healthy donors. As for the study in general: Roughly 85 million unique TCRs from HLA-typed donors made up an early data release.

This CDR3 region has 14 residues. CDR1 is LGHNA, CDR2 YSLEER, per germline. Trimming took 2 bases from V and 4 from J; bases not matched to a gene: 5. 13 Jbeta primers and 60 Vbeta primers were used for the PCR. Some clones are missing from TCRdb's copy, which holds only in-frame ones; the method was immunoSEQ multiplex PCR. The table shows more than 150,000 clones, with over 80% occurring only once. Regarding this clone: The antigen remains undetermined.

Points from the study as a whole: Follow-up analysis found HLA locus-dependent TCR association rates, highest for DRB1 and lowest for HLA-C. TRBV6-2, TRBV6-3 and some other V segments were excluded as indistinguishable. According to an earlier analysis, most TCR beta V segments yielded productive rearrangements about 87% or about 30% of the time.

This receptor was identified in a man in his forties in good health and CMV-seronegative. The V call is TRBV4-3, the J call TRBJ2-7, with 7 bases aligning to TRBD1. The material sequenced was PBMCs. DNA of the CDR3: TGCGCCAGCAGCCAAAACAGGGGTAGGTACGAGCAGTACTTC. Amino acid sequence: CASSQNRGRYEQYF.